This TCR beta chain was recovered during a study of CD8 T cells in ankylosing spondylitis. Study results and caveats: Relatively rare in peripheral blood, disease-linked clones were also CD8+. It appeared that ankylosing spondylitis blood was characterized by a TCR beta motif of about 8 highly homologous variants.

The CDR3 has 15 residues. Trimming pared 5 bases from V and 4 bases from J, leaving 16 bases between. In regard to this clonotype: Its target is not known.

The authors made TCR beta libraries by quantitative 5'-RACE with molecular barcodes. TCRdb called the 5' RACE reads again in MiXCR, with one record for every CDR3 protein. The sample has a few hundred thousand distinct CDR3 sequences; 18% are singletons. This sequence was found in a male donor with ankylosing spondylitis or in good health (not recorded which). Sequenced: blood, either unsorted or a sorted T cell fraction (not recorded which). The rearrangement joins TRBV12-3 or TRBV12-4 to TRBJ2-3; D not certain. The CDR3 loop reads CASSPETLRADTQYF. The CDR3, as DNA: TGTGCCAGCAGTCCGGAAACCTTGAGAGCAGATACGCAGTATTTT.